A single sample is the source of the 7 T cell receptor beta chains below, sequenced in a study of T cell responses to AZD1222 COVID-19 vaccine. Repertoires were generated with immunoSEQ multiplex PCR, while TCRdb's copy carries only in-frame clones and drops some. There are about 180,000 clones in the sample; roughly 87% occur only once, and roughly 2.5% lies in the top ten. The sequenced sample was peripheral blood, obtained on day 0 of AZD1222 vaccination. The origin of the receptors is an adult in good health.

The CDR3 reads CASSTRTGIVRLSGNTIYF. Written as DNA, the CDR3 is TGTGCCAGCAGTACTCGGACAGGGATAGTTCGGCTCTCTGGAAACACCATATATTTT. This chain connects TRBV28 to TRBJ1-3, with 8 bases that match TRBD1. CDR1 MDHEN and CDR2 SYDVKM come from the germline V gene. This CDR3 comprises 19 residues. Trimming removed 5 bases from V and 0 bases from J; junction bases left unmatched: 15.

In its sample, this clone was seen a few times. The chain has TRBV5-1 and TRBJ2-7; D possibly corresponds to TRBD1 (6 bases). With 0 bases removed from V and 4 bases from J, the gap between germline ends came to 14 bases. The CDR3 extends over 15 amino acids. Germline V gene data show CDR1 as SGHRS and CDR2 as YFSETQ. The CDR3 region has the DNA TGCGCCAGCAGCTTGGTAGGGGGTCCTATATACGAGCAGTACTTC. Translating gives CASSLVGGPIYEQYF. The whole variable domain, filled in from reference TRBV5-1 and TRBJ2-7, reads KAGVTQTPRYLIKTRGQQVTLSCSPISGHRSVSWYQQTPGQGLQFLFEYFSETQRNKGNFPGRFSGRQFSNSRSEMNVSTLELGDSALYLCASSLVGGPIYEQYFGPGTRLTVT.

This sequence joins TRBV4-2 and TRBJ1-1; D unclear. V was cut by 1 base and J by 4 bases, with 7 bases left in between. CDR1 is LGHNA, CDR2 YNFKEQ, per germline. The CDR3 consists of 13 residues. This CDR3 reads CASSQVVSTEAFF. The CDR3 DNA follows: TGTGCCAGCAGCCAAGTCGTCTCCACTGAAGCTTTCTTT.

The rearrangement joins TRBV7-9 to TRBJ2-1; no definite D call. Trimming removed 5 bases from V and 5 bases from J, with 13 bases in between. Germline CDR1 is SEHNR and CDR2 is FQNEAQ (reference sequence). The CDR3 extends over 14 amino acids. The CDR3 reads CASSPPGGHNEQFF. Written as DNA, the CDR3 is TGTGCCAGCAGCCCCCCAGGTGGCCACAATGAGCAGTTCTTC.

The rearrangement links TRBV18 to TRBJ1-1; 7 bases map to TRBD1. The CDR3 has 16 residues. CDR1 and CDR2 (germline): KGHSH, LQKENI. V gave up 1 base and J gave up 0 bases; unmatched junction bases: 5. The CDR3 nucleotides are TGTGCCAGCTCACCACTGGAGGGGGCGGTGAACACTGAAGCTTTCTTT. Its translation: CASSPLEGAVNTEAFF. Based on the CDR3 plus reference TRBV18 and TRBJ1-1, the full variable domain is NAGVMQNPRHLVRRRGQEARLRCSPMKGHSHVYWYRQLPEEGLKFMVYLQKENIIDESGMPKERFSAEFPKEGPSILRIQQVVRGDSAAYFCASSPLEGAVNTEAFFGQGTRLTVV.

The V call is TRBV6-2 or TRBV6-3, the J call TRBJ1-6; 7 bases are shared with TRBD1. Germline CDR1 MNHEY, CDR2 SVGEGT. The CDR3 runs to 16 residues. The V segment lost 2 bases and the J segment 9 bases; nucleotides outside the gene matches: 10. The CDR3 is CASSYGRGSGGSPLHF. CDR3 nucleotides: TGTGCCAGCAGTTACGGTCGGGGTTCAGGGGGTTCACCCCTCCACTTT.

This clone showed up just once. This chain joins TRBV9 and TRBJ1-1; the D is unclear. Germline V CDR1 and CDR2: SGDLS, YYNGEE. The CDR3 extends over 14 amino acids. Trimming removed 3 bases from V and 0 bases from J, with 9 bases in between. Written as DNA, the CDR3 is TGTGCCAGCAGCGAGCCCCCGTTGAACACTGAAGCTTTCTTT. Encoded protein: CASSEPPLNTEAFF.